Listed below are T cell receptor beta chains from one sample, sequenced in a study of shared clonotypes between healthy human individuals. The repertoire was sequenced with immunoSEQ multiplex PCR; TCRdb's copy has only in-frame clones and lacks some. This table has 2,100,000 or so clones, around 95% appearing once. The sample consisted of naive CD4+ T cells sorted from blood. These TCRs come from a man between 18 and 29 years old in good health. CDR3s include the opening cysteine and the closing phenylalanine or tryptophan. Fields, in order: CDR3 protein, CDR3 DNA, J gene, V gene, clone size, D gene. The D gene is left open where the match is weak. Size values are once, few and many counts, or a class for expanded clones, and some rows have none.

cdr3_aa: CASRLSGSTDTQYF; cdr3_nt: TGTGCCAGTCGGCTTAGCGGAAGCACAGATACGCAGTATTTT; j_call: TRBJ2-3; v_call: TRBV19; clone_size: once; d_call: .
cdr3_aa: CASSGRTYEQYF; cdr3_nt: TGTGCCAGCAGCGGCAGAACCTACGAGCAGTACTTC; j_call: TRBJ2-7; v_call: TRBV11-3; clone_size: .; d_call: .
cdr3_aa: CASSPGGALGRSGNTIYF; cdr3_nt: TGTGCCAGCAGTCCCGGCGGGGCTTTAGGTCGCTCTGGAAACACCATATATTTT; j_call: TRBJ1-3; v_call: TRBV5-6; clone_size: .; d_call: .
cdr3_aa: CASSLTGSSNQPQHF; cdr3_nt: TGTGCCAGCAGCCTGACAGGGAGTAGCAATCAGCCCCAGCATTTT; j_call: TRBJ1-5; v_call: TRBV5-6; clone_size: .; d_call: TRBD1
cdr3_aa: CASSFGTSGAETQYF; cdr3_nt: TGTGCCAGCAGTTTCGGGACTAGCGGGGCTGAGACCCAGTACTTC; j_call: TRBJ2-5; v_call: TRBV27; clone_size: .; d_call: TRBD2
cdr3_aa: CASSKQGASGYTF; cdr3_nt: TGTGCCAGCAGCAAACAGGGGGCGAGTGGCTACACCTTC; j_call: TRBJ1-2; v_call: TRBV7-8; clone_size: .; d_call: TRBD1
cdr3_aa: CASSLRDFSTYEQYF; cdr3_nt: TGCGCCAGCAGCTTGAGGGACTTTTCAACCTACGAGCAGTACTTC; j_call: TRBJ2-7; v_call: TRBV5-1; clone_size: .; d_call: .
cdr3_aa: CASSILRDANEQFF; cdr3_nt: TGCGCCAGCAGTATACTCCGGGACGCCAATGAGCAGTTCTTC; j_call: TRBJ2-1; v_call: TRBV10-1; clone_size: .; d_call: .
cdr3_aa: CASSTAGTISYEQYF; cdr3_nt: TGTGCCAGCAGCACCGCCGGGACTATCTCCTACGAGCAGTACTTC; j_call: TRBJ2-7; v_call: TRBV7-2; clone_size: once; d_call: TRBD2
cdr3_aa: CASSPAGDSPLHF; cdr3_nt: TGTGCCAGCTCCCCAGCAGGGGATTCACCCCTCCACTTT; j_call: TRBJ1-6; v_call: TRBV18; clone_size: .; d_call: .
cdr3_aa: CSAADTEKLFF; cdr3_nt: TGCAGTGCTGCGGACACCGAAAAACTGTTTTTT; j_call: TRBJ1-4; v_call: TRBV20-1; clone_size: .; d_call: .
cdr3_aa: CASVTGNNQPQHF; cdr3_nt: TGTGCCAGCGTTACAGGGAACAATCAGCCCCAGCATTTT; j_call: TRBJ1-5; v_call: TRBV6-1; clone_size: .; d_call: .
cdr3_aa: CASSPGLAGGRNEQFF; cdr3_nt: TGTGCCAGCAGCCCCGGACTAGCGGGGGGCCGGAATGAGCAGTTCTTC; j_call: TRBJ2-1; v_call: TRBV7-8; clone_size: .; d_call: TRBD2
cdr3_aa: CASSLKLAGGSEQFF; cdr3_nt: TGTGCCAGCAGCTTGAAACTAGCGGGAGGGAGTGAGCAGTTCTTC; j_call: TRBJ2-1; v_call: TRBV5-4; clone_size: .; d_call: TRBD2
cdr3_aa: CASRGLLLSYEQYF; cdr3_nt: TGTGCCAGCAGGGGACTCTTACTCTCCTACGAGCAGTACTTC; j_call: TRBJ2-7; v_call: TRBV6-1; clone_size: .; d_call: .